This TCR beta chain comes out of a study of cytomegalovirus exposure and HLA in healthy donors. General study results and limits: TCR beta V segments were, for the most part, productive about 87% or about 30% of the time in an earlier analysis. In a later analysis, TCR beta V- and J-gene trimming was associated with a missense DCLRE1C variant. Reports showed the classifier diagnosing cytomegalovirus status with high specificity and sensitivity.

Of note for this clone: Its specificity is unknown.

The PCR had 60 Vbeta and 13 Jbeta primers. This table comes from immunoSEQ multiplex PCR, and its TCRdb copy is limited to in-frame clones, with some not included. This sample yields about 120,000 clones, of which about 81% are seen a single time; less than 2% belongs to the top ten. The CDR3 runs to 13 residues. With 2 bases clipped from V and 5 bases from J, the junction kept 1 base outside the gene matches. Per the germline V gene, CDR1 is SEHNR and CDR2 is FQNEAQ (reference sequence). Samples came from healthy bone marrow donors. The sample comprised PBMCs. The receptor was isolated from a middle-aged man in good health and CMV-seronegative. The V call is TRBV7-9, the J call TRBJ2-5; 8 nucleotides agree with TRBD2. The CDR3 DNA is TGTGCCAGCAGCTTAACGGGGGGGGAGACCCAGTACTTC. It yields the protein CASSLTGGETQYF.